This T cell receptor (beta chain) came from a study of T cell responses to AZD1222 COVID-19 vaccine. To note about this clone: Its cognate antigen is unknown.

This CDR3 is 15 amino acids long. V was pared by 4 bases and J by 0 bases, with 11 bases between. CDR1 LGHDT and CDR2 YNNKEL come from the germline V gene (reference sequence). Only in-frame clones appear in the TCRdb table, and some are missing; sequencing was by immunoSEQ multiplex PCR. This sample has approximately 100,000 clones, with 70% to 90% found just once. Study-wide results and caveats: Regions 160-218 and 743-854 dominated among vaccine-associated CD4 TCRs spanning spike.

The chain recombines TRBV3-1 (or the pseudogene TRBV3-2) with TRBJ2-3; the D is unclear. The sequencing used peripheral blood, collected on day 0 of AZD1222 vaccination. The TCR sequence derives from an adult in good health. DNA for the CDR3: TGTGCCAGCAGCCGATTTTTGACTAGCACAGATACGCAGTATTTT. Translating gives CASSRFLTSTDTQYF.